This paragraph covers one T cell receptor beta chain sequence. This CDR3 contains 14 residues. Germline assignment: CDR1 SGHNT and CDR2 YYREEE (reference sequence). Trimming took 2 bases from V and 7 from J; bases not matched to a gene: 3. The data stem from a study of blood T cell repertoires in COVID-19. In the study overall: From T cells, B-cell-depleted T cells, or PBMCs came the material, which was cDNA or gDNA.

Sequencing was performed with immunoSEQ multiplex PCR; in TCRdb, only in-frame clones are kept and a portion is missing. The sample carries 23,000 or so clones, around nine tenths recorded once. This chain uses TRBV5-4 with TRBJ2-1; 10 nucleotides align to TRBD1. The sequence came from a human donor in a cohort sampled during active COVID-19. Sequencing was done on a sample of peripheral blood. This CDR3 is CASSLPGQGNEQFF. For the CDR3, the DNA is TGTGCCAGCAGCTTACCGGGACAGGGGAATGAGCAGTTCTTC.